These 18 T cell receptor beta chains came from one sample sequenced in a study of immune cell composition in non-small cell lung cancer. This table comes from immunoSEQ multiplex PCR, and its TCRdb copy is limited to in-frame clones, with some not included. The sample lists 2,000 to 2,500 clones; around 74% were seen once. Source material: lung tumor tissue. These receptors were collected from a human donor with non-small cell lung cancer.

The chain combines TRBV4-2 with TRBJ2-5; 7 bases are shared with TRBD2. The CDR3 contains 15 residues. Germline V CDR1 and CDR2: LGHNA, YNFKEQ. V dropped 5 bases and J dropped 1; count of bases not matched to a gene: 7. CDR3 region: CASSSGLTLQETQYF. DNA of the CDR3: TGTGCCAGCAGCTCGGGACTAACTCTCCAAGAGACCCAGTACTTC.

The gene calls are TRBV7-8 and TRBJ1-1, with a tentative D call TRBD1 (5 bases). CDR3 length: 15 residues. V lost 3 bases, J lost 4 bases, and 15 bases lay in between. Per germline, CDR1 SGHVS and CDR2 FQNEAQ. CDR3 in DNA: TGTGCCAGCAGCTTGGGCGGGGGAGGTGGCACTGAAGCTTTCTTT. Protein product: CASSLGGGGGTEAFF.

The rearrangement joins TRBV4-3 to TRBJ1-2; TRBD1 might be the D (5 bases). The CDR3 consists of 12 residues. The germline CDR1 and CDR2 sequences are LGHNA and YSLEER. The V end lost 6 bases, the J end lost 5 bases, and 10 bases lay between the germline ends. This CDR3 is CASSPGGYGYTF. The CDR3 DNA reads TGCGCCAGCAGTCCGGGGGGATATGGCTACACCTTC.

V usage is TRBV7-2 and J usage is TRBJ1-1, with a tentative D call TRBD1 (6 bases). This CDR3 is 16 amino acids long. Trimming took 4 bases from V and 3 from J, leaving 18 bases between them. Germline CDR1 SGHTA, CDR2 FQGNSA. CDR3 bases: TGTGCCAGCAGCTCCCCTCTACAGGGAATACACACTGAAGCTTTCTTT. Translation gives CASSSPLQGIHTEAFF.

The chain couples TRBV7-7 to TRBJ1-1, with 9 bases matching TRBD1. The CDR3 sequence is 14 residues long. With 2 bases clipped from V and 7 bases from J, the junction kept 5 bases outside the gene matches. The germline V gene encodes CDR1 SSHAT and CDR2 FNYEAQ (reference sequence). The CDR3 protein is CASSLKGQGSEAFF. In DNA form, the CDR3 reads TGTGCCAGCAGCTTAAAAGGACAGGGGAGTGAAGCTTTCTTT.

The CDR3 is CASSPQGGGRALPDTQYF. The CDR3 nucleotides read TGTGCCAGCAGCCCTCAGGGTGGAGGGAGGGCTCTGCCAGATACGCAGTATTTT. The J gene is TRBJ2-3, the V gene TRBV9, with 7 bases identical to TRBD2. Germline V CDR1 and CDR2: SGDLS, YYNGEE. V gave up 4 bases and J gave up 4 bases; unmatched junction bases: 18. This CDR3 has 18 amino acids.

The genes are TRBV11-3 and TRBJ2-5; 7 nucleotides agree with TRBD1. Germline V lookup: CDR1 SGHNT, CDR2 YENEEA. This CDR3 has 15 amino acids. The V gene end was trimmed by 4 bases and the J gene end by 1 base; junction bases not matched to a gene: 6. The CDR3 bases are TGTGCCAGCAGCTCCTCCGGGACAGCCCAAGAGACCCAGTACTTC. It specifies CASSSSGTAQETQYF. The complete variable domain, with remaining parts taken from reference TRBV11-3 and TRBJ2-5, reads EAGVVQSPRYKIIEKKQPVAFWCNPISGHNTLYWYLQNLGQGPELLIRYENEEAVDDSQLPKDRFSAERLKGVDSTLKIQPAELGDSAVYLCASSSSGTAQETQYFGPGTRLLVL.

The chain couples TRBV19 to TRBJ1-2; D call uncertain. This CDR3 contains 12 residues. Germline CDR1 is LNHDA and CDR2 is SQIVND (reference sequence). Trimming shortened V by 7 bases and J by 6 bases, and 12 bases separated the two germline ends. CDR3: CASTLGLNGYTF. CDR3 coding DNA: TGTGCCAGTACCTTAGGACTTAATGGCTACACCTTC.

This clone came up a few times. The chain combines TRBV11-2 with TRBJ2-1; 10 positions match TRBD1. Germline loops: CDR1 SGHAT, CDR2 FQNNGV. V lost 6 bases and J lost 9; bases outside the gene matches: 14. The CDR3 sequence is 16 residues long. The CDR3: CASRYIRDRGRSEQFF. CDR3 sequence (DNA): TGTGCCAGCAGGTATATCCGGGACAGGGGAAGGAGTGAGCAGTTCTTC.

This clone showed up just a few times. V gene TRBV6-5 combines with J gene TRBJ1-1, with D possibly being TRBD1 (6 bases). Germline CDR1 is MNHEY and CDR2 is SVGAGI. The germline V and J ends were trimmed by 10 bases and 3 bases, with 18 bases remaining between them. The CDR3 spans 14 residues. CDR3 residues: CATSWGHRHTEAFF. Here the CDR3 DNA reads TGTGCCACATCATGGGGGCATCGACACACTGAAGCTTTCTTT.

The chain links TRBV9 to TRBJ2-5; weak D call: TRBD2 (6 bases). The CDR3 spans 15 residues. CDR1 SGDLS and CDR2 YYNGEE come from the germline V gene. Trimming removed 4 bases at V and 0 bases at J, with 13 bases between. CDR3: CASSPSGQNQETQYF. The CDR3 coding sequence is TGTGCCAGCAGCCCAAGCGGGCAAAACCAAGAGACCCAGTACTTC.

The chain employs TRBV6-1 and TRBJ2-5, with D possibly matching TRBD2 (7 bases). The tail of the sequence fits TRBJ2-7 better, so the J call may be wrong. This CDR3 has 14 residues. CDR1 is MNHNS, CDR2 SASEGT, per germline. CDR3 nucleotide sequence: TGTGCCAGCAGTGAATCGGGGGGCCCCTACGAGCAGTACTTC. Protein product: CASSESGGPYEQYF.

V and J are TRBV7-9 and TRBJ2-5; 10 bases align to TRBD2. The V and J ends lost 4 bases and 5 bases, in that order; junction bases with no gene match: 16. The germline CDR1 and CDR2 sequences are SEHNR and FQNEAQ (reference sequence). The CDR3 sequence is 18 residues long. CDR3 residues: CASSSRGERGGRGETQYF. The CDR3 coding sequence is TGTGCCAGCAGCTCCCGAGGGGAGCGGGGGGGCCGGGGGGAGACCCAGTACTTC.

Here the CDR3 reads CASSRQGGNQPQHF. DNA for the CDR3: TGTGCCAGTAGTCGACAGGGTGGCAATCAGCCCCAGCATTTT. The rearrangement uses TRBV19 and TRBJ1-5, with 7 bases lining up with TRBD1. Germline V gene sequence: CDR1 LNHDA, CDR2 SQIVND (reference sequence). The junction had 3 bases not matched to a gene; V was cut back by 5 bases and J by 2 bases. The CDR3 sequence is 14 residues long.

The gene calls are TRBV15 and TRBJ1-2; the D gene is possibly TRBD1 (5 bases). Germline lookup yields CDR1 LNHNV and CDR2 YYDKDF (reference sequence). CDR3 length: 16 amino acids. Trimming removed 1 base from V and 3 bases from J, with 15 bases in between. Here the CDR3 reads CATSRVVRTSYYGYTF. The CDR3 DNA reads as TGTGCCACCAGCAGAGTGGTTCGGACAAGCTACTATGGCTACACCTTC.

This CDR3 reads CASSERGSAGELFF. The CDR3, as DNA: TGTGCCAGCAGTGAACGGGGTTCGGCCGGGGAGCTGTTTTTT. V is TRBV6-4 and J is TRBJ2-2; D possibly corresponds to TRBD2 (5 bases). V was clipped by 3 bases and J by 6 bases, with 11 bases between them. This CDR3 region has 14 residues. CDR1 MRHNA and CDR2 SNTAGT come from the germline V gene.

The genes are TRBV14 and TRBJ2-2; no firm D call. This CDR3 region has 14 residues. V was trimmed by 2 bases and J by 7 bases, leaving 11 bases between them. Germline CDR1 is SGHDN and CDR2 is FVKESK. The CDR3 here is CASSQSIGYGELFF. Written as DNA, the CDR3 is TGTGCCAGCAGCCAATCAATCGGGTACGGGGAGCTGTTTTTT.

V usage is TRBV6-6 and J usage is TRBJ1-5; no firm D call. The CDR3 totals 13 residues. V lost 6 bases to trimming and J lost 12 bases, with 18 bases between them. Germline values: CDR1 MNHNY, CDR2 SVGAGI (reference sequence). The CDR3 region has the DNA TGTGCCAGCAGCTACCGCGAGAGGGCCTTCCAGCATTTT. Protein sequence: CASSYRERAFQHF.